This T cell receptor beta chain comes out of a study of T cell repertoires in cytomegalovirus infection. Study outcomes and limitations: The ex vivo response was dominated by HLA-C-restricted CMV-specific TCR beta clonotypes.

TCRdb reprocessed the reads with MiXCR, giving one entry per CDR3 protein. The table records some 680,000 distinct CDR3 sequences, roughly 36% of them present only once. A word on this clonotype: What it binds is not known.

Per the germline V gene, CDR1 is KGHSH and CDR2 is LQKENI. This CDR3 region has 14 residues. V shed 6 bases and J shed 6 bases, with 18 bases lying between them. The genes are TRBV18 and TRBJ2-7, with a weak D call TRBD2 (5 bases). This TCR derives from a human donor in good health (CMV status not recorded). Some clones in this sample may be carry-over from other donors' samples. What was sequenced was PBMCs. The DNA of the CDR3 is TGTGCCAGCTCCCCAGACAATCGGGGTAGCGAGCAGTACTTC. It yields the protein CASSPDNRGSEQYF.